The 11 T cell receptor beta chains listed next were all sequenced from one sample in a study of blood T cell repertoires in COVID-19. Generated by immunoSEQ multiplex PCR, the TCRdb table keeps only in-frame clones and is missing some. The repertoire includes 180,000 or so clones, around 81% of them detected once, and approximately 10% sits in the top ten. Sequencing input: peripheral blood. The origin of the receptors is a woman between 40 and 50 years old with COVID-19, enrolled during active disease.

This rearrangement joins TRBV5-1 to TRBJ2-7; D is possibly TRBD2 (6 bases). The CDR3 loop spans 13 amino acids. V lost 3 bases and J 3 bases, leaving 10 bases between the germline ends. Germline loops: CDR1 SGHRS, CDR2 YFSETQ. CDR3 loop: CASSSSASYEQYF. In nucleotides, the CDR3 is TGCGCCAGCAGCTCTAGCGCCAGCTACGAGCAGTACTTC.

This chain uses TRBV5-4 with TRBJ1-1, with D possibly matching TRBD1 (5 bases). CDR1 and CDR2 from the germline V gene are SGHNT and YYREEE (reference sequence). This CDR3 is 15 amino acids long. Trimming removed 4 bases from V and 7 bases from J, with 20 bases in between. The CDR3 spells CASSQGIRVGGEAFF. CDR3 nucleotides: TGTGCCAGCAGCCAAGGTATCAGGGTAGGTGGTGAAGCTTTCTTT.

The rearrangement joins TRBV6-5 to TRBJ2-3; D perhaps matches TRBD2 (5 bases). Per the germline V gene, CDR1 is MNHEY and CDR2 is SVGAGI. The CDR3 totals 14 residues. The ends were cut back, 0 bases at V and 6 bases at J, with 10 bases in the middle. The CDR3 here is CASSYSLAWDTQYF. CDR3 nucleotides: TGTGCCAGCAGTTACTCTCTAGCTTGGGATACGCAGTATTTT.

The chain joins TRBV4-1 to TRBJ2-5, with D possibly TRBD1 on 5 matching bases. Germline V gives CDR1 MGHRA, CDR2 YSYEKL. CDR3 length: 16 residues. Trimming took 1 base from V and 3 from J, leaving 15 bases between them. The chain's CDR3 is CASSQGDQGIEETQYF. The CDR3 region has the DNA TGCGCCAGCAGCCAAGGAGATCAGGGAATAGAAGAGACCCAGTACTTC.

V usage is TRBV18 and J usage is TRBJ2-1, with 8 bases that match TRBD2. Trimming at V came to 3 bases and at J to 5 bases, leaving 3 bases not matched to a gene. CDR1 KGHSH and CDR2 LQKENI come from the germline V gene. The CDR3 contains 14 residues. The CDR3 nucleotides read TGTGCCAGCTCACCTACTAGCGGTGACAATGAGCAGTTCTTC. It translates to CASSPTSGDNEQFF.

This sequence joins TRBV9 and TRBJ2-3; tentative D call: TRBD2 (6 bases). Trimming removed 3 bases at V and 5 bases at J, with 10 bases between. This CDR3 comprises 13 residues. Per the germline V gene, CDR1 is SGDLS and CDR2 is YYNGEE. The CDR3 loop is CASSAPGGDTQYF. Written as DNA, the CDR3 is TGTGCCAGCAGCGCGCCCGGGGGAGATACGCAGTATTTT.

The J gene is TRBJ1-2, the V gene TRBV30; D perhaps matches TRBD1 (6 bases). Germline CDR1 GTSNPN, CDR2 SVGIG (reference sequence). The CDR3 is 15 residues long. Between the trimmed V and J ends, which lost 0 bases and 6 bases, there was a span of 17 bases. The CDR3 DNA is TGTGCCTGGAGTGTGAGTTTTGTCAGGGGCGATGGCTACACCTTC. Encoded protein: CAWSVSFVRGDGYTF.

This clone was detected ten times or more. V is TRBV7-3 and J is TRBJ2-2; 10 positions agree with TRBD1. V shed 5 bases and J 7 bases; nucleotides not matched to a gene: 4. CDR3 length equals 14 residues. Germline V CDR1 and CDR2: SGHTA, FQGTGA. The DNA of the CDR3 is TGTGCCAGCAGCAGGGACAGGGGATACGGGGAGCTGTTTTTT. This translates into CASSRDRGYGELFF.

J is TRBJ2-1 and V is TRBV7-3, with D uncertain. CDR1 and CDR2 from the germline V gene are SGHTA and FQGTGA. V lost 2 bases, J lost 5 bases, and 7 bases lay in between. The CDR3 totals 13 residues. CDR3 amino acids: CASSLELNNEQFF. The CDR3 DNA sequence: TGTGCCAGCAGCTTAGAACTAAACAATGAGCAGTTCTTC.

V gene TRBV24-1 combines with J gene TRBJ1-4; D possibly corresponds to TRBD1 (6 bases). The CDR3 consists of 16 residues. CDR1 and CDR2 from the germline V gene are KGHDR and SFDVKD. Trimming stripped 0 bases from V and 6 bases from J, with 13 bases between. The CDR3 coding sequence is TGTGCCACCAGTGATTTGCAGGGGATGGTGGATGAAAAACTGTTTTTT. Protein: CATSDLQGMVDEKLFF.

The chain employs TRBV7-9 and TRBJ2-5; TRBD1 might be the D (5 bases). The V end lost 1 base, the J end lost 6 bases, and 18 bases lay between the germline ends. This CDR3 spans 16 amino acids. Germline values: CDR1 SEHNR, CDR2 FQNEAQ (reference sequence). The chain's CDR3 is CASSLGPPGQWKTQYF. DNA of the CDR3: TGTGCCAGCAGCTTAGGTCCACCCGGACAATGGAAGACCCAGTACTTC.